This is a list of T cell receptor beta chains from one sample in a study of shared clonotypes between healthy human individuals. Generated by immunoSEQ multiplex PCR, the TCRdb table keeps only in-frame clones and is missing some. Here the sample spans about 680,000 clones, roughly 72% being singletons. The sample comprised memory CD4+ T cells sorted from blood. These receptors all stem from a woman under 40 in good health. The conserved cysteine and the conserved F or W are not part of the CDR3 here.

v_call	j_call	cdr3_aa
TRBV7-3	TRBJ2-1	ASSLWAGGLGNEQF
TRBV7-2	TRBJ2-1	ASSFPPRGEQF
TRBV29-1	TRBJ1-2	SGGDRLINYGYT
TRBV29-1	TRBJ2-1	SVKRGGSDEQF
TRBV7-9	TRBJ1-5	ASSPGQGNQPQH
TRBV29-1	TRBJ1-4	SVGRGPEKLF
TRBV28	TRBJ1-2	ASSSYMIGDYGYT
TRBV7-9	TRBJ2-7	ASSSLAGGYYEQY
TRBV9	TRBJ2-5	ASSVANTGGEETQY
TRBV11-2	TRBJ2-2	ASSGLAGNTGELF
TRBV6-5	TRBJ1-1	ASSPGLNTEAF
TRBV14	TRBJ1-1	ASRLGNTEAF
TRBV7-2	TRBJ2-7	ASSFKASGGTKY
TRBV28	TRBJ1-1	ASSFAGARNTEAF
TRBV5-1	TRBJ2-5	ASSLGALGRETQY
TRBV2	TRBJ2-2	ASSVQGGGELF
TRBV29-1	TRBJ2-3	SVAQVAGAGDTQY
TRBV19	TRBJ1-5	ASRPEDVQPQH
TRBV29-1	TRBJ2-7	SVADRDREQY
TRBV5-1	TRBJ1-1	ASSLERGTEAF
TRBV7-6	TRBJ2-2	ASSPFGPENTGELF
TRBV19	TRBJ1-4	ASADKGRIEKLF
TRBV2	TRBJ2-1	ASSDLTAEQF
TRBV6-1	TRBJ2-2	ASSEQGGPGELF
TRBV7-2	TRBJ2-1	ASSIGGGRDEQF
TRBV11-3	TRBJ1-6	ASSTGVDSPLH
TRBV15	TRBJ1-4	ATSNGQGASLGKLF
TRBV4-1	TRBJ2-7	ASSQPGLAGGPQQY
TRBV29-1	TRBJ1-2	SVEPPGSSYGYT
TRBV2	TRBJ1-1	ASSINRQPNTEAF
TRBV2	TRBJ2-2	ASSWGQGLTGELF
TRBV4-1	TRBJ2-2	ASSGRTSGRAGELF
TRBV5-1	TRBJ1-4	ASSLGSGHRHEKLF
TRBV5-4	TRBJ2-7	ASSERTSYEQY
TRBV29-1	TRBJ1-1	SVRTGLVEAF
TRBV2	TRBJ1-5	ASSLVGGVSQPQH
TRBV6-1	TRBJ1-4	ASSKPGHNNEKLF
TRBV9	TRBJ2-1	ASSVALAGQNEQF
TRBV19	TRBJ1-4	ASSIVGPTAEKLF
TRBV2	TRBJ2-7	ASHKGLAGDIHEQY
TRBV7-8	TRBJ2-5	ASSLVAQSQETQY
TRBV28	TRBJ2-3	ASSTQGARGADTQY
TRBV28	TRBJ2-6	ASFGFPGANVLT
TRBV2	TRBJ2-1	ASATKRPEQF
TRBV11-2	TRBJ2-7	ASSLDPDSALH
TRBV27	TRBJ2-7	ASSITGTAAYEQY
TRBV2	TRBJ1-4	ASTRDDEKLF
TRBV28	TRBJ2-7	ASSFTGAYEQY
TRBV11-2	TRBJ2-1	ASSSSIGSGRADNEQF
TRBV5-4	TRBJ2-7	ASSSRLAGVYEQY
TRBV7-3	TRBJ2-1	ASSPLLAGKDEQF
TRBV7-9	TRBJ2-7	ASSLLGVEQY
TRBV30	TRBJ1-1	AWSVPGTNTEAF
TRBV28	TRBJ2-1	ASTDYGGYNEQF
TRBV5-4	TRBJ1-4	ATYRRGSGEKLF
TRBV4-2	TRBJ2-3	ASSQVTSGRAFTDTQY